Described below is a single T cell receptor (beta chain) sequence and its context. Its specificity is not known. These data come from a study of cytomegalovirus exposure and HLA in healthy donors. Whole-study results and caveats: High specificity and sensitivity for cytomegalovirus status were reported for the classifier. The study flagged around 150 TCR beta chains as cytomegalovirus-associated. In vitro checks showed that a few CMV-associated chains really do target CMV antigens.

Assay: immunoSEQ multiplex PCR; the TCRdb copy retains only in-frame clones and omits some. The sample comprises about 120,000 clones, approximately 88% of which are singletons, and 1.5% to 2% rests with the top ten. Germline CDR1 SGHDN, CDR2 FVKESK. The length of the CDR3 is 14 residues. The ends were cut back, 6 bases at V and 5 bases at J, with 14 bases in the middle. The V and J genes are TRBV14 and TRBJ2-1, with D tentatively TRBD2 (6 bases). The sequenced sample was PBMCs. This TCR came from a man aged 18 to 30 in good health and CMV-seronegative. The CDR3 region is CASRAGTRDNEQFF. The DNA for the CDR3 is TGTGCCAGCAGGGCGGGGACCCGCGACAATGAGCAGTTCTTC.